This TCR beta chain originates from a study of shared clonotypes between healthy human individuals (dated by TCRdb to about 2020). With respect to the entire study: A few men and two women, aged 18 to 49 years, made up the cohort. For each donor, CD4 naive and CD4 memory were each given three plates, CD8 naive was given two plates, and CD8 memory was given one plate. Blood TCR repertoires of about five healthy adults were deeply sequenced to estimate repertoire size and the extent of clonotype sharing between individuals. Different laboratories and diverse techniques were used to prepare libraries and sequence TCR repertoires, to increase sequencing depth and limit assay-specific biases. Each donor's leukapheresis produced roughly between roughly 0.85 and 10 billion PBMCs.

Using the deep immunoSEQ assay, TCR CDR3 regions were amplified from genomic DNA by multiplex PCR. Genomic DNA extracted from each cell subset was distributed evenly over all wells of several immunoSEQ 96-well plates, and each plate served as one replicate. Each replicate PCR for sorted subsets received around 200 ng genomic DNA, equal to 30,000 or so T cell genomes. Purified libraries were measured with a Qubit 3.0 fluorometer, size-checked on a Bioanalyzer 2100, and measured again with the KAPA Library Quantification kit. Every immunoSEQ 96-well plate was sequenced on a separate single-read 150-cycle Illumina NextSeq 550 flow cell. Turning to the authors' computational methods: Because the immunoSEQ output included only junctional sequences and no quality scores, the filtering could not be the same as the filtering used for full-length reads. Sequences were annotated with PyIR, a Python wrapper for IgBLAST v1.9, and V/J genes and CDR3 were assigned using IMGT germline references. Reads were filtered out if the reads had weak V/J assignments (E-value above 1e-6), no CDR3, stop codons, out-of-frame junctions, or ambiguous translated residues. V3J clonotypes were defined as sequences sharing an identical inferred V gene, J gene, and CDR3 amino acid sequence. The percentage overlap between two repertoires was calculated by dividing the number of shared unique clonotypes by the size of the smaller repertoire. Three approaches were used to assess repertoire richness: RTK rarefaction, the Chao1 estimator, and Recon v2.1 estimates of unobserved clonotypes. For all TCRbeta clonotypes obtained by the gDNA method from four donors, generation probabilities were computed with OLGA. What TCRdb holds here is the immuneACCESS table cut down to in-frame rearrangements. Part of the clones is not present; checked against another copy, under half of the missing clones reflect an unresolved V gene, and the others are unexplained. For V, J and clone size, that table is used; D and trimming come from the DNA. Within this sample are over a million clones, with around four fifths of them counted one time only. Of the sample, 1.4% to 1.5% falls within the top ten clones.

V is pared back by 3 bases and J by 5 bases, with 16 bases lying between the germline termini. Spanning cysteine to phenylalanine, the CDR3 consists of 15 amino acids. The kept DNA is CDR3 alone, 45 bases in frame from the first base. Via the germline V gene (reference sequence), CDR1 is LNHDA and CDR2 SQIVND. General findings and caveats noted by the study authors: Estimated clonotype richness was generally larger for naive than for memory subsets. Sampling was restricted to blood, and TCR repertoires in tissues likely differ from the TCR repertoires found in blood. Across four donors, about 4.5% of naive CD4, around 3.5% of naive CD8, roughly 2.3% of memory CD4, and approximately 0.4% of memory CD8 clonotypes were shared. Pairwise subsampling led to the expectation that sequencing depth would affect the degree of clonotype sharing among donors. The genetic and exposure-history diversity represented was limited by the small number of donors. Higher generation probabilities were observed for clonotypes shared by all four sorted-subset donors than for non-shared clonotypes. Rarefaction of sorted-subset datasets indicated incomplete sequencing despite the large sequencing depth.

The donors were healthy, HIV-negative adults who had no recently reported acute infections or vaccinations. All donors were Caucasian adults living in Nashville, Tennessee, USA. CD4+ T cells were enriched by magnetic negative selection, after which naive cells were positively selected on CD45RA and the negative fraction was taken as the memory subset. Blood was obtained by leukapheresis, after which PBMCs were separated by Ficoll-Histopaque density gradient centrifugation and cryopreserved in liquid nitrogen vapor phase. Analytical flow cytometry was used to check the purity and quantity of each magnetically sorted T cell population. From each sorted fraction, genomic DNA was isolated and quantified by UV absorbance on a Nanodrop 2000c. Points on this clone: Its specific antigen is unknown. No quality values exist for individual bases; no much larger clone is one base distant. This CDR3 is also generated by other DNA sequences in the sample.

Here the chain combines TRBV19 and TRBJ1-2; the D region possibly corresponds to TRBD1 (6 bases align). The sequence derives from a young man in good health. The specimen was memory CD4+ T cells sorted from blood. The cell subset or site label corresponds to: CD45RA-negative fraction. Read as DNA, the sequence is TGTGCCAGTAGTATCTTGGCAGGGGAAAATTATGGCTACACCTTC. Translated, it reads CASSILAGENYGYTF.